This TCR beta chain was recorded in a study of CD4 T cells in relation to SARS-CoV-2 and coronaviruses. CDR1 and CDR2 from the germline V gene are SGHTA and FQGNSA. The CDR3 is 13 amino acids. The V end lost 4 bases, the J end lost 4 bases, and 10 bases lay between the germline ends. The repertoire was sequenced with immunoSEQ multiplex PCR; TCRdb's copy has only in-frame clones and lacks some. The data contain approximately 39,000 clones, 60% to 80% of them singletons. This clone was found a few times. Its specificity is unknown. The specimen was memory CD4+ T cells from PBMCs, cultured in vitro. The V and J genes are TRBV7-2 and TRBJ2-5; a possible D gene is TRBD1 (5 bases). The TCR comes from an adult with COVID-19. The CDR3 loop is CASSSRQRETQYF. CDR3 sequence (DNA): TGTGCCAGCAGCTCCAGACAGAGAGAGACCCAGTACTTC.